This TCR beta chain was recovered during a study of beta chain features in type 1 diabetes. Study results and limitations: Moderate but significant shortening of TCRB CDR3s was recorded in all four CD4+ subsets from Type 1 diabetes patients.

CDR3 length: 14 residues. Germline V CDR1 and CDR2: SGHAT, FQNNGV. V was trimmed by 7 bases and J by 0 bases, leaving 13 bases between them. In the case of this clone: Its antigen remains unknown.

Since all of the isolated RNA was reverse transcribed, expressed TCRB transcripts were what got sequenced. Clones were sequenced by immunoSEQ multiplex PCR, and TCRdb holds only the in-frame ones, with some missing. The sample carries around 250,000 clones, around 26% recorded once. Sequenced material: central memory CD4+ T cells from blood. V and J are TRBV11-2 and TRBJ2-7; D is perhaps TRBD2 (5 bases). The sequence came from a man under 40 in good health. The CDR3 is CASTSDYISYEQYF. Written as DNA, the CDR3 is TGTGCCAGCACCTCAGACTATATCTCCTACGAGCAGTACTTC.